This entry is about one T cell receptor (beta chain). The antigen remains unidentified. The V segment lost 4 bases and the J segment 0 bases; nucleotides outside the gene matches: 6. The germline gives CDR1 SGHDT, CDR2 YYEEEE. This CDR3 has 16 residues. This record comes from a study of cytomegalovirus exposure and HLA in healthy donors. Overall study findings and caveats: The only immune exposure information that was available was CMV serostatus. Associated with cytomegalovirus, according to the listing, were 170 or so TCR beta chains. Diagnosis of cytomegalovirus status made by the classifier reportedly showed high specificity and sensitivity.

PCR involved 60 Vbeta and 13 Jbeta primers. The protocol was immunoSEQ multiplex PCR, while the TCRdb copy is restricted to in-frame clones and leaves out a portion. The sample lists 150,000 or so clones, roughly 64% occurring once. The source of this sequence is a woman aged 25 to 39 in good health and CMV-seropositive. Sequencing was done on a sample of PBMCs. The chain is built from TRBV5-6 and TRBJ2-5, with 10 bases lining up with TRBD2. In DNA form, the CDR3 reads TGTGCCAGCAGCGGGGCTAGCGGGGGTTACCAAGAGACCCAGTACTTC. Translating gives CASSGASGGYQETQYF.